A single sample gave rise to the 32 T cell receptor beta chains below, sequenced in a study of T cell responses to AZD1222 COVID-19 vaccine. Some clones are missing from TCRdb's copy, which holds only in-frame ones; the method was immunoSEQ multiplex PCR. Seen here are approximately 76,000 clones, about 91% observed once, and the top ten hold about 20%. Source: peripheral blood, taken on day 0 of AZD1222 vaccination. The receptors come from an adult in good health.

For this clone: A much larger clonotype is one base distant, so this may be a read error. The gene calls are TRBV9 and TRBJ1-6; 7 nucleotides align to TRBD1. The length of the CDR3 is 16 residues. Trimming at V came to 3 bases and at J to 8 bases, leaving 11 bases not matched to a gene. Germline assignment: CDR1 SGDLS and CDR2 YYNGEE. The CDR3 region has the DNA TGTGCCAGCAGCGCCCGCAGAGGGGGCGGCGATTCACCCCTCCACTTT. Translating it yields CASSARRGGGDSPLHF.

This clone was seen only once. The V gene is TRBV11-1, the J gene TRBJ2-1; a possible D gene is TRBD2 (5 bases). CDR3 length: 15 residues. Trimming took 3 bases from V and 8 from J, leaving 17 bases between them. Per the germline V gene, CDR1 is SGHAT and CDR2 is FQDESV (reference sequence). The CDR3 protein is CASSLRRGTWDEQFF. The DNA of the CDR3 is TGTGCCAGCAGCTTGCGACGGGGAACCTGGGATGAGCAGTTCTTC.

CDR3 protein: CASSFSGNEQFF. CDR3 DNA sequence: TGTGCCAGCAGCTTTAGTGGGAACGAGCAGTTCTTC. The chain combines TRBV11-2 with TRBJ2-1; D gene unclear. The V gene's germline CDR1 is SGHAT and CDR2 FQNNGV. The CDR3 covers 12 residues. The germline V and J ends were trimmed by 3 bases and 10 bases, with 10 bases remaining between them.

This chain joins TRBV7-3 and TRBJ2-2; 11 bases match TRBD1. This CDR3 has 18 residues. V trimming: 1 base; J trimming: 6 bases; junction bases outside the gene matches: 10. Germline-derived CDR1 and CDR2 are SGHTA and FQGTGA. As DNA, the CDR3 is TGTGCCAGCAGCTTAAATGGGGCTATGGGACAGGGGGCCGGGGAGCTGTTTTTT. Protein: CASSLNGAMGQGAGELFF.

The rearrangement links TRBV28 to TRBJ2-7, with D hard to call. Germline V lookup: CDR1 MDHEN, CDR2 SYDVKM. V dropped 3 bases and J dropped 3 bases, with 12 bases sitting between them. The CDR3 is 14 amino acids. As DNA, the CDR3 is TGTGCCAGCAGTTTTAGTCGCAACCACTACGAGCAGTACTTC. The encoded protein is CASSFSRNHYEQYF.

V and J are TRBV5-6 and TRBJ1-2, with TRBD1 identical over 8 bases. J lost 7 bases, V lost 1 base, and 9 bases had no gene match. The CDR3 spans 15 residues. In germline, CDR1 is SGHDT, CDR2 YYEEEE. The CDR3 DNA reads TGTGCCAGCAGCTTGAGGGGGACAGGCCTCTCTGGCTACACCTTC. Translation gives CASSLRGTGLSGYTF. The variable domain in full, completed from reference TRBV5-6 and TRBJ1-2, reads DAGVTQSPTHLIKTRGQQVTLRCSPKSGHDTVSWYQQALGQGPQFIFQYYEEEERQRGNFPDRFSGHQFPNYSSELNVNALLLGDSALYLCASSLRGTGLSGYTFGSGTRLTVV.

This clone showed up just once. J is TRBJ1-1 and V is TRBV5-1; D is possibly TRBD1 (5 bases). Germline CDR1 and CDR2: SGHRS and YFSETQ. V lost 0 bases and J lost 1, with 10 bases in between. The CDR3 totals 15 residues. The CDR3 spells CASSLEGSGNTEAFF. The CDR3 coding sequence is TGCGCCAGCAGCTTGGAGGGGAGTGGGAACACTGAAGCTTTCTTT.

The chain links TRBV6-4 to TRBJ2-2, with 8 bases matching TRBD1. The V and J ends lost 5 bases and 3 bases, in that order; junction bases with no gene match: 20. The V gene's germline CDR1 is MRHNA and CDR2 SNTAGT. The CDR3 consists of 20 residues. The chain's CDR3 is CASSPVRQLSDREDTGELFF. The CDR3 nucleotides read TGTGCCAGCAGTCCCGTACGACAACTTTCGGACAGGGAAGACACCGGGGAGCTGTTTTTT.

This clone was counted once. The V call is TRBV27, the J call TRBJ1-6, with 9 bases identical to TRBD1. Trimming removed 6 bases from V and 5 bases from J; junction bases left unmatched: 5. The CDR3 consists of 15 residues. Germline CDR1 reads MNHEY; CDR2 reads SMNVEV (reference sequence). For the CDR3, the DNA is TGTGCCAGCAGAAAGGGACAGGGTAATAATTCACCCCTCCACTTT. Translation: CASRKGQGNNSPLHF.

The chain is built from TRBV7-9 and TRBJ1-3; 10 bases line up with TRBD1. There are 14 residues in the CDR3. Germline V gene lookup returns CDR1 SEHNR and CDR2 FQNEAQ (reference sequence). Trimming removed 5 bases from V and 8 bases from J; junction bases left unmatched: 6. CDR3 in amino acids: CASSLRDRGHTIYF. In DNA form, the CDR3 reads TGTGCCAGCAGCCTACGGGACAGGGGTCACACCATATATTTT.

This clone appeared once. The V and J genes are TRBV7-9 and TRBJ1-2, with 8 bases identical to TRBD1. V was pared by 3 bases and J by 5 bases, with 8 bases of the junction left unmatched. The CDR3 consists of 15 residues. The germline V gene has CDR1 SEHNR and CDR2 FQNEAQ (reference sequence). CDR3: CASSFGQGRQYGYTF. The CDR3, as DNA: TGTGCCAGCAGCTTCGGACAGGGTAGGCAGTATGGCTACACCTTC. The full variable domain, rest sourced from reference TRBV7-9 and TRBJ1-2, is DTGVSQNPRHKITKRGQNVTFRCDPISEHNRLYWYRQTLGQGPEFLTYFQNEAQLEKSRLLSDRFSAERPKGSFSTLEIQRTEQGDSAMYLCASSFGQGRQYGYTFGSGTRLTVV.

This clone was recorded once. This chain links TRBV28 with TRBJ1-5; D call uncertain. V lost 7 bases, J lost 5 bases, and 18 bases lay in between. Germline V lookup: CDR1 MDHEN, CDR2 SYDVKM. This CDR3 spans 15 amino acids. CDR3 nucleotides: TGTGCCAGCACCTTGTCGCTTACAGTCTATCAGCCCCAGCATTTT. It is translated as CASTLSLTVYQPQHF.

The V call is TRBV5-8, the J call TRBJ2-3, with D perhaps TRBD1 or TRBD2 (6 bases each). This CDR3 has 16 residues. V was trimmed by 4 bases and J by 0 bases, leaving 15 bases between them. Germline lookup yields CDR1 SGHTS and CDR2 YDEGEE. CDR3 bases: TGTGCCAGCAGCAGGGGGGCGGGGATTAGCACAGATACGCAGTATTTT. It encodes CASSRGAGISTDTQYF.

The genes are TRBV5-4 and TRBJ2-7, with D unresolved. Germline V CDR1 and CDR2: SGHNT, YYREEE (reference sequence). V lost 4 bases, J lost 6 bases, and 14 bases lay in between. The CDR3 length is 13 residues. The CDR3 coding sequence is TGTGCCAGCAGCCGGATAGGAACGGGCGAGCAGTACTTC. It is translated as CASSRIGTGEQYF.

V and J are TRBV28 and TRBJ2-7; D remains ambiguous. Germline lookup yields CDR1 MDHEN and CDR2 SYDVKM. Between the trimmed V and J ends, which lost 8 bases and 0 bases, there was a span of 11 bases. CDR3 length equals 13 residues. The DNA for the CDR3 is TGTGCCAGCGGTTGGTCCAGCTCCTACGAGCAGTACTTC. It encodes CASGWSSSYEQYF.

The chain carries TRBV9 and TRBJ1-2; the D is unclear. Germline CDR1 reads SGDLS; CDR2 reads YYNGEE. V lost 0 bases and J lost 6, with 12 bases in between. This CDR3 region has 14 residues. CDR3 nucleotides: TGTGCCAGCAGCGTAGGGGTATCAGTTGATGGCTACACCTTC. Residues: CASSVGVSVDGYTF.

This clone appeared once. This rearrangement joins TRBV27 to TRBJ1-6; weak D call: TRBD1 (5 bases). CDR1 and CDR2 (germline): MNHEY, SMNVEV (reference sequence). Trimming took 3 bases from V and 9 from J, leaving 12 bases between them. This CDR3 has 14 residues. CDR3: CASSLGVVGSPLHF. The CDR3 nucleotides are TGTGCCAGCAGTTTGGGGGTGGTTGGTTCACCCCTCCACTTT.

The chain joins TRBV9 to TRBJ2-2, with a tentative D call TRBD2 (5 bases). This CDR3 spans 14 amino acids. Between the trimmed V and J ends, which lost 0 bases and 6 bases, there was a span of 9 bases. Per the germline V gene, CDR1 is SGDLS and CDR2 is YYNGEE. CDR3 in amino acids: CASSVARESGELFF. The CDR3 nucleotides are TGTGCCAGCAGCGTAGCCCGGGAATCCGGGGAGCTGTTTTTT.

This clone was found a few times. The chain joins TRBV4-3 to TRBJ2-7; unclear D gene. The CDR3 loop spans 13 amino acids. Germline V CDR1 and CDR2: LGHNA, YSLEER. Trimming left V 3 bases short and J 5 bases short, with 11 bases between. The CDR3 protein is CASSHLGSDEQYF. CDR3 nucleotides: TGCGCCAGCAGCCACCTGGGGTCCGACGAGCAGTACTTC.

The DNA of the CDR3 is TGTGCCAGTAGTATCCCTCCGGGTGGAGCGGGAGTCCCCTACGAGCAGTACTTC. The encoded protein is CASSIPPGGAGVPYEQYF. The rearrangement links TRBV19 to TRBJ2-7, with 8 bases identical to TRBD2. Per germline, CDR1 LNHDA and CDR2 SQIVND (reference sequence). The CDR3 is 18 residues long. V trimming: 3 bases; J trimming: 2 bases; junction bases outside the gene matches: 15. Together with reference TRBV19 and TRBJ2-7, the CDR3 gives the full variable domain: DGGITQSPKYLFRKEGQNVTLSCEQNLNHDAMYWYRQDPGQGLRLIYYSQIVNDFQKGDIAEGYSVSREKKESFPLTVTSAQKNPTAFYLCASSIPPGGAGVPYEQYFGPGTRLTVT.

The chain has TRBV4-3 and TRBJ2-1; D unclear. From germline, CDR1 is LGHNA and CDR2 YSLEER. This CDR3 is built from 16 residues. Trimming took off 5 bases at V and 6 bases at J, with 20 bases between the two ends. The CDR3 region is CASSYAVNPPLNEQFF. The CDR3 DNA reads as TGCGCCAGCAGCTACGCAGTTAACCCTCCTCTCAATGAGCAGTTCTTC.

The CDR3 region is CAITPTGGQTYEQYF. CDR3 in DNA: TGTGCCATCACCCCTACAGGGGGCCAGACCTACGAGCAGTACTTC. V is TRBV10-3 and J is TRBJ2-7; 9 nucleotides align to TRBD1. This CDR3 is built from 15 residues. Germline CDR1 is ENHRY and CDR2 is SYGVKD. The J segment lost 2 bases and the V segment lost 7 bases, leaving 9 bases of the junction unmatched.

V is TRBV9 and J is TRBJ1-5; possible D gene TRBD1, 5 bases. Trimming pared 0 bases from V and 2 bases from J, leaving 6 bases between. The CDR3 spans 14 residues. CDR1 and CDR2 (germline): SGDLS, YYNGEE. The CDR3 sequence: CASSVEGGNQPQHF. CDR3 nucleotide sequence: TGTGCCAGCAGCGTAGAAGGGGGCAATCAGCCCCAGCATTTT. Filled out from reference TRBV9 and TRBJ1-5, the complete variable domain reads DSGVTQTPKHLITATGQRVTLRCSPRSGDLSVYWYQQSLDQGLQFLIQYYNGEERAKGNILERFSAQQFPDLHSELNLSSLELGDSALYFCASSVEGGNQPQHFGDGTRLSIL.

The chain combines TRBV19 with TRBJ1-4, with TRBD1 as a possible D gene (5 bases). Deletions cut 5 bases from V and 4 bases from J, with 14 bases between. The CDR3 spans 15 residues. Germline V gene data show CDR1 as LNHDA and CDR2 as SQIVND (reference sequence). CDR3: CASSQTGGNNEKLFF. As DNA, the CDR3 is TGTGCCAGTAGTCAGACCGGGGGGAATAATGAAAAACTGTTTTTT.

The chain carries TRBV10-3 and TRBJ2-1, with D hard to call. This CDR3 has 15 residues. Trimming cost V 0 bases and J 6 bases, with 12 bases left between them. Germline assignment: CDR1 ENHRY and CDR2 SYGVKD. This CDR3 is CAISESRTQSNEQFF. CDR3 DNA: TGTGCCATCAGTGAGTCCCGCACCCAGAGCAATGAGCAGTTCTTC.

This clone showed up just a few times. This sequence joins TRBV19 and TRBJ1-5, with 10 bases lining up with TRBD1. CDR1 and CDR2 from the germline V gene are LNHDA and SQIVND (reference sequence). V lost 5 bases, J lost 4 bases, and 8 bases stayed unmatched. The CDR3 is 16 residues long. The CDR3 DNA reads TGTGCCAGTAGTTATGGAGTGGGACAGGGGAATCAGCCCCAGCATTTT. Amino acid sequence: CASSYGVGQGNQPQHF.

This clone has a single count. The chain has TRBV6-6 and TRBJ1-1; the D is unclear. V lost 10 bases, J lost 7 bases, and 16 bases lay in between. The CDR3 is made up of 12 amino acids. Germline V gene sequence: CDR1 MNHNY, CDR2 SVGAGI (reference sequence). The CDR3 loop is CANGMVRGEAFF. CDR3 bases: TGTGCCAACGGTATGGTTCGGGGTGAAGCTTTCTTT.

The chain is built from TRBV5-1 and TRBJ2-5, with unresolved D. Looked up from germline, CDR1 is SGHRS and CDR2 is YFSETQ. CDR3 length: 14 amino acids. With 4 bases removed from V and 1 base from J, the gap between germline ends came to 11 bases. The CDR3 DNA reads TGCGCCAGCAGCGTGTACAGAACCCAAGAGACCCAGTACTTC. Translating it yields CASSVYRTQETQYF.

This clone was observed a single time. The J gene is TRBJ1-4, the V gene TRBV29-1, with a weak D call TRBD1 (5 bases). CDR3 length: 13 amino acids. The germline V gene has CDR1 SQVTM and CDR2 ANQGSEA. The V end lost 0 bases, the J end lost 10 bases, and 12 bases lay between the germline ends. CDR3 nucleotide sequence: TGCAGCGTTGAAGACATGGGGCAGGGAAAACTGTTTTTT. It translates to CSVEDMGQGKLFF.

The rearrangement joins TRBV27 to TRBJ2-3; 7 nucleotides align to TRBD1. CDR1 and CDR2 from the germline V gene are MNHEY and SMNVEV (reference sequence). Unmatched junction bases numbered 25, after V lost 3 bases and J lost 4 bases. This CDR3 has 21 residues. The CDR3, as DNA: TGTGCCAGCAGTTTTTACCTAAGACAGGGTTCGATTCAAAAGGGGGCAGATACGCAGTATTTT. This translates into CASSFYLRQGSIQKGADTQYF.

The V and J genes are TRBV5-4 and TRBJ2-7, with unresolved D. Trimming took off 2 bases at V and 4 bases at J, with 13 bases between the two ends. The CDR3 consists of 14 residues. Germline V lookup: CDR1 SGHNT, CDR2 YYREEE (reference sequence). CDR3 sequence: CASSLVGSSYEQYF. The CDR3 region has the DNA TGTGCCAGCAGCTTAGTGGGTAGTTCTTACGAGCAGTACTTC.

The rearrangement links TRBV7-9 to TRBJ2-2; 11 nucleotides line up with TRBD1. Unmatched junction bases numbered 10, after V lost 4 bases and J lost 6 bases. The CDR3 extends over 17 amino acids. Germline values: CDR1 SEHNR, CDR2 FQNEAQ (reference sequence). The DNA of the CDR3 is TGTGCCAGCAGCTGGGGCTCGGACAGGGGGCCCCCCGGGGAGCTGTTTTTT. Its translation: CASSWGSDRGPPGELFF.